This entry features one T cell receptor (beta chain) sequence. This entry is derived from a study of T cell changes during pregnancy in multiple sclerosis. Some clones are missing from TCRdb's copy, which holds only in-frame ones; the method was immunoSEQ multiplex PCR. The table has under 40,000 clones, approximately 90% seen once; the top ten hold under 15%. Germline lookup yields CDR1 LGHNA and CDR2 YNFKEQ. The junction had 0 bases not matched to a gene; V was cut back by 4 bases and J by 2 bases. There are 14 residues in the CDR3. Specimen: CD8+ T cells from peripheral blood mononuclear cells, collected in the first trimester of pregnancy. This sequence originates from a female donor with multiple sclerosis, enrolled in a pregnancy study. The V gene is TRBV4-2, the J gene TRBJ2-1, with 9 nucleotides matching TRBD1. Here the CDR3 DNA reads TGTGCCAGCAGCCGACAGGGGGCCTACAATGAGCAGTTCTTC. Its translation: CASSRQGAYNEQFF.